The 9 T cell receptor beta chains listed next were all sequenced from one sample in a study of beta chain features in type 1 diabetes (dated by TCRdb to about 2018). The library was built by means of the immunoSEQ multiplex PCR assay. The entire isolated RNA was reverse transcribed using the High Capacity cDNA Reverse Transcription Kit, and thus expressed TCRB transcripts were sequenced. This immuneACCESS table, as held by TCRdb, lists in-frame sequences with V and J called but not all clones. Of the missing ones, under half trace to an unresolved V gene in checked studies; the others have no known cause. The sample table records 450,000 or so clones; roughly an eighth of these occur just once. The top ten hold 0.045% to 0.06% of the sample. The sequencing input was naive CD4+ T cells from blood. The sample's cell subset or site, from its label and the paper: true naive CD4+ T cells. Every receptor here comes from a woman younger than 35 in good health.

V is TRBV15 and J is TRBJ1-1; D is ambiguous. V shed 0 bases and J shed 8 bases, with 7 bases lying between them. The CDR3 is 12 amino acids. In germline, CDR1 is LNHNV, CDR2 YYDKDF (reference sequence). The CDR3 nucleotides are TGTGCCACCAGCAGAGATGGGATCGAAGCTTTCTTT. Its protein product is CATSRDGIEAFF. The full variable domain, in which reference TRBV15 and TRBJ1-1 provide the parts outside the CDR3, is DAMVIQNPRYQVTQFGKPVTLSCSQTLNHNVMYWYQQKSSQAPKLLFHYYDKDFNNEADTPDNFQSRRPNTSFCFLDIRSPGLGDTAMYLCATSRDGIEAFFGQGTRLTVV.

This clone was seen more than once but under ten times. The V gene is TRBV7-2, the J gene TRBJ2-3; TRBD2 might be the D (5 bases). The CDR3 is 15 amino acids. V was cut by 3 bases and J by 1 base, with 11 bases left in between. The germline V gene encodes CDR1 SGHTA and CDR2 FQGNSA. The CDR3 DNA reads TGTGCCAGCAGCTTTGATCCAGCGGGCACAGATACGCAGTATTTT. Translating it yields CASSFDPAGTDTQYF.

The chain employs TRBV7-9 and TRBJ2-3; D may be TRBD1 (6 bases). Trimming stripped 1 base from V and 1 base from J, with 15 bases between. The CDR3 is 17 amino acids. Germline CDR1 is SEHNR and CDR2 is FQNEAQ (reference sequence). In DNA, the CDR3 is TGTGCCAGCAGCTTAGGGGTGGACAGCAGAGGCACAGATACGCAGTATTTT. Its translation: CASSLGVDSRGTDTQYF.

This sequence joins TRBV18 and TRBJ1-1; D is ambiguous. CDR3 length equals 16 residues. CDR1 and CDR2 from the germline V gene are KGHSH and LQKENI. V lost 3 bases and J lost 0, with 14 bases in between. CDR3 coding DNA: TGTGCCAGCTCACCGGGCCTCTCCCAGGTGAACACTGAAGCTTTCTTT. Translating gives CASSPGLSQVNTEAFF.

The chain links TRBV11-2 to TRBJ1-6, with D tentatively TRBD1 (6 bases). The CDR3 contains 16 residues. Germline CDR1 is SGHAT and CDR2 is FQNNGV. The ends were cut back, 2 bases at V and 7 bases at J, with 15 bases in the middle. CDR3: CASSLRMDSINSPLHF. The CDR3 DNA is TGTGCCAGCAGCTTAAGAATGGACAGTATAAATTCACCCCTCCACTTT.

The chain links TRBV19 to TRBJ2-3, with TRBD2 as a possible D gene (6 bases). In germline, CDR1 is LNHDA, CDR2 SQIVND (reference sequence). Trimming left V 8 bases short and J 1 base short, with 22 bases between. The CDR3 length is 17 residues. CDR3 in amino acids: CASARSALALGTDTQYF. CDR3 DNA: TGTGCCAGTGCGCGCTCGGCGCTAGCGCTTGGCACAGATACGCAGTATTTT.

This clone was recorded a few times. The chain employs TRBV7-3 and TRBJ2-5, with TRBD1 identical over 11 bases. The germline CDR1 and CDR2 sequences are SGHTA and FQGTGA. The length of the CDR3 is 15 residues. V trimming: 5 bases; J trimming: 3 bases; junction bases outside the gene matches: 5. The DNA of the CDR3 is TGTGCCAGCAGCCGAGGACAGGGGGCTAAAGAGACCCAGTACTTC. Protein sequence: CASSRGQGAKETQYF.

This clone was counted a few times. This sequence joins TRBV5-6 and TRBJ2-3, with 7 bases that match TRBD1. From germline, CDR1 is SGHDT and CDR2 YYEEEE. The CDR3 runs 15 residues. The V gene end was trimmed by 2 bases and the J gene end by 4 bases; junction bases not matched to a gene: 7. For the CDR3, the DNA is TGTGCCAGCAGCTTAATGGGACAGAAGGCAGATACGCAGTATTTT. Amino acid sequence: CASSLMGQKADTQYF.

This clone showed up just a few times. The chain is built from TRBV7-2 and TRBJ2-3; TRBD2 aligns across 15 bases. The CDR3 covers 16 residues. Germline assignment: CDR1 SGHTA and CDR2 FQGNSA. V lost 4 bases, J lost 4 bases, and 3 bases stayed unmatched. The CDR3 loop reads CASSWRTSGRADTQYF. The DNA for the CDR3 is TGTGCCAGCAGCTGGAGGACTAGCGGGAGGGCAGATACGCAGTATTTT.